This TCR beta chain was profiled in a study of OX40 agonist ivuxolimab in advanced cancers. Across the whole study: Patients in dose escalation had liver, melanoma, kidney or head and neck cancers.

Overall study results and limits: By week 6 at 0.1 to 3.0 mg/kg, blood CD4+ and CD8+ T cells had expanded clonally. The specificity for antigen of the expanded peripheral T cells was not determined.

Of note for this clone: What it binds is not known.

Using immunoSEQ multiplex PCR, the repertoire was profiled, and TCRdb retains in-frame clones only, with some absent. This sample has about 67,000 clones, with around 87% found just once. Autoimmune disease history or systemic immunosuppression excluded patients. V dropped 7 bases and J dropped 8; count of bases not matched to a gene: 9. Looked up from germline, CDR1 is MNHEY and CDR2 is SVGAGI. This CDR3 is built from 14 residues. The sequence was collected from an adult with an advanced solid tumor such as melanoma, head and neck, liver or kidney cancer. The genes are TRBV6-5 and TRBJ2-1, with 9 bases identical to TRBD1. Sample: CD4+ or CD8+ T cells sorted from blood, taken in a trial of the OX40 agonist ivuxolimab. In DNA form, the CDR3 reads TGTGCCAGCACTTCGGGACAGGGTCTGCATGAGCAGTTCTTC. Translated: CASTSGQGLHEQFF.